This T cell receptor beta chain was captured in a study of vaccination and CD4 T cells after COVID-19. The overall study: Two of the convalescents were Hispanic, and the group consisted of six males and four females.

Once obtained from cultured CD4+ T cells, the DNA was sequenced using the Oncomine TCR Beta short-read assay. TCRdb ran MiXCR on the PCR reads and lists one entry per CDR3 protein. The repertoire holds some 7,400 distinct CDR3 sequences, with approximately 35% as singletons. Remarks on this clonotype: Its antigen is not known.

The treatment: approximately nine-day PBMC culture with coronavirus spike peptide pools or control peptides (ViraFEST assay). The collection of CD4+ T cells from the unexposed donor took place before the COVID-19 pandemic (2011-2018). After expanding antigen-specific T cells with peptide pools, ViraFEST sequenced their TCRs. Germline V gene data show CDR1 as DFQATT and CDR2 as SNEGSKA (reference sequence). The trim removed 1 base at V and 0 bases at J, leaving 9 bases unmatched. The CDR3 has 17 residues. The clonotype comes from a human donor in good health. Sequenced sample: CD4+ T cells from blood, cultured in vitro. This chain links TRBV20-1 with TRBJ1-5; TRBD1 agrees at 7 bases. The CDR3 loop is CSARVWTGRSSNQPQHF. The CDR3 DNA is TGCAGTGCTAGAGTATGGACAGGCCGGAGTAGCAATCAGCCCCAGCATTTT.